This T cell receptor beta chain was captured by sequencing in a study of T cell responses to AZD1222 COVID-19 vaccine. General study findings and limits: When two AZD1222 doses had been given, Spike-specific TCR breadth and depth rose.

The CDR3 runs to 13 residues. This clone was counted a few times. The target antigen is unknown. The table came from immunoSEQ multiplex PCR; TCRdb's copy has only in-frame clones and leaves some out. The repertoire consists of 110,000 to 150,000 clones, with more than 85% occurring once and the leading ten covering less than 4.5%. The sequence was obtained from an adult in good health. The chain combines TRBV21-1 with TRBJ2-7; no DNA check was done on the table's D call, TRBD1. TRBV21-1 is annotated as a pseudogene. The sequenced sample was peripheral blood, obtained on day 0 of AZD1222 vaccination. The CDR3 protein is CASSVLQSYEQYF. The CDR3 nucleotides are TGTGCCAGCAGCGTCCTACAGAGCTACGAGCAGTACTTC.